Shown below are 25 T cell receptor beta chains from a single sample sequenced in a study of T cell changes during pregnancy in multiple sclerosis (dated by TCRdb to about 2019). The library was prepared using the immunoSEQ multiplex PCR assay. TCRdb took over this immuneACCESS table, retaining in-frame rearrangements with V and J assigned. Such tables are incomplete; in checked studies, under half of the missing clones stem from an unresolved V gene, and the remainder is unexplained. The sample contains some 95,000 clones, around 92% of them found a single time. The top ten constitute approximately 2.6% of the sample. The sample in question was peripheral blood, obtained in the first trimester of pregnancy. All receptors come from a female donor with multiple sclerosis, enrolled in a pregnancy study.

This chain joins TRBV27 and TRBJ2-7, with D perhaps matching TRBD2 (5 bases). V was trimmed by 6 bases and J by 4 bases, leaving 13 bases between them. The germline gives CDR1 MNHEY, CDR2 SMNVEV (reference sequence). This CDR3 has 13 residues. In nucleotides, the CDR3 is TGTGCCAGCAGCCTAGCCGATTCTTACGAGCAGTACTTC. It is translated as CASSLADSYEQYF.

V usage is TRBV2 and J usage is TRBJ2-7, with 8 bases aligning to TRBD1. CDR1 is SNHLY and CDR2 is FYNNEI in the germline V gene. This CDR3 has 12 residues. V dropped 5 bases and J dropped 6; count of bases not matched to a gene: 3. The CDR3 protein is CASSKDRGEQYF. CDR3 bases: TGTGCCAGCAGTAAAGACAGGGGCGAGCAGTACTTC.

The V call is TRBV6-5, the J call TRBJ2-5; 8 bases agree with TRBD1. The CDR3 consists of 15 residues. After removal of 5 bases from V and 6 bases from J, the junction contained 11 bases not matched to a gene. Germline V gives CDR1 MNHEY, CDR2 SVGAGI. CDR3 nucleotide sequence: TGTGCCAGCAGTACCGACAGGGGCGCCTTCAAGACCCAGTACTTC. Translation gives CASSTDRGAFKTQYF.

The chain links TRBV7-2 to TRBJ2-3, with D uncertain. The CDR3 spans 13 residues. V lost 6 bases and J 4 bases, leaving 11 bases between the germline ends. Germline V gene lookup returns CDR1 SGHTA and CDR2 FQGNSA. CDR3 sequence: CASSLNAADTQYF. Written as DNA, the CDR3 is TGTGCCAGCAGTCTGAATGCGGCAGATACGCAGTATTTT.

This sequence joins TRBV11-2 and TRBJ2-7, with a weak D call TRBD2 (6 bases). Germline V gene sequence: CDR1 SGHAT, CDR2 FQNNGV. The CDR3 covers 16 residues. V dropped 2 bases and J dropped 3 bases, with 17 bases sitting between them. In DNA, the CDR3 is TGTGCCAGCAGCTTATTTCGCGGGACGGTACTCTACGAGCAGTACTTC. Its protein product is CASSLFRGTVLYEQYF.

V is TRBV29-1 and J is TRBJ1-4; D is uncertain. This CDR3 contains 13 residues. From germline, CDR1 is SQVTM and CDR2 ANQGSEA. Deletions cut 5 bases from V and 0 bases from J, with 7 bases between. Here the CDR3 reads CSVFGATNEKLFF. The DNA for the CDR3 is TGCAGCGTTTTCGGGGCAACTAATGAAAAACTGTTTTTT.

The chain uses TRBV7-9 and TRBJ2-1; a possible D gene is TRBD2 (6 bases). The CDR3 is 13 amino acids. Deletions cut 5 bases from V and 6 bases from J, with 11 bases between. Germline CDR1 SEHNR, CDR2 FQNEAQ (reference sequence). This CDR3 reads CASSPPGSNEQFF. CDR3 DNA sequence: TGTGCCAGCAGCCCCCCCGGGAGCAATGAGCAGTTCTTC. Complete variable domain (other parts from reference TRBV7-9 and TRBJ2-1): DTGVSQNPRHKITKRGQNVTFRCDPISEHNRLYWYRQTLGQGPEFLTYFQNEAQLEKSRLLSDRFSAERPKGSFSTLEIQRTEQGDSAMYLCASSPPGSNEQFFGPGTRLTVL.

The J gene is TRBJ1-2, the V gene TRBV28; D perhaps matches TRBD1 (6 bases). V dropped 5 bases and J dropped 4 bases, with 8 bases sitting between them. Germline assignment: CDR1 MDHEN and CDR2 SYDVKM. The CDR3 has 12 residues. The DNA of the CDR3 is TGTGCCAGCAGTCCAGGGGCCTATGGCTACACCTTC. The encoded protein is CASSPGAYGYTF.

The chain carries TRBV29-1 and TRBJ2-5, with 10 bases lining up with TRBD1. The V and J ends lost 7 bases and 3 bases, in that order; junction bases with no gene match: 5. Germline values: CDR1 SQVTM, CDR2 ANQGSEA. The CDR3 runs 13 residues. As DNA, the CDR3 is TGCAGCGCCTACGGGACAGGGGAAGAGACCCAGTACTTC. Translated, it gives CSAYGTGEETQYF.

The CDR3 region has the DNA TGTGCCATCAGTAGAGTCGGGGCCGGGACAGGGGACCGCTCTGGGGCCAACGTCCTGACTTTC. As protein: CAISRVGAGTGDRSGANVLTF. The chain combines TRBV10-3 with TRBJ2-6; TRBD1 matches 10 bases. Germline V gives CDR1 ENHRY, CDR2 SYGVKD. The length of the CDR3 is 21 residues. Trimming took 5 bases from V and 0 from J; bases not matched to a gene: 16.

This clone appeared once. V usage is TRBV7-2 and J usage is TRBJ2-1; TRBD2 agrees at 11 bases. The CDR3 is made up of 14 amino acids. Looked up from germline, CDR1 is SGHTA and CDR2 is FQGNSA. The V segment lost 6 bases and the J segment 2 bases; nucleotides outside the gene matches: 0. The CDR3 coding sequence is TGTGCCAGCAGGACTAGCGGGGCCTACAATGAGCAGTTCTTC. This gives the protein CASRTSGAYNEQFF.

The chain combines TRBV28 with TRBJ1-2; weak D call: TRBD1 (5 bases). V dropped 7 bases and J dropped 2 bases, with 11 bases sitting between them. The CDR3 covers 13 residues. The germline V gene encodes CDR1 MDHEN and CDR2 SYDVKM. DNA of the CDR3: TGTGCCAGCAATTCAGGGAGGAACTATGGCTACACCTTC. Amino acids: CASNSGRNYGYTF.

V is TRBV28 and J is TRBJ1-1; D unclear. CDR3 length: 12 residues. Trimming left V 3 bases short and J 10 bases short, with 12 bases between. Per germline, CDR1 MDHEN and CDR2 SYDVKM. The DNA of the CDR3 is TGTGCCAGCAGTTTGAACAGTGGAGGAGCTTTCTTT. Translating gives CASSLNSGGAFF. The whole variable domain, filled in from reference TRBV28 and TRBJ1-1, reads DVKVTQSSRYLVKRTGEKVFLECVQDMDHENMFWYRQDPGLGLRLIYFSYDVKMKEKGDIPEGYSVSREKKERFSLILESASTNQTSMYLCASSLNSGGAFFGQGTRLTVV.

The V and J genes are TRBV11-3 and TRBJ2-1; TRBD2 matches 10 bases. After removal of 1 base from V and 5 bases from J, the junction contained 8 bases not matched to a gene. Looked up from germline, CDR1 is SGHNT and CDR2 is YENEEA. The CDR3 consists of 17 residues. The CDR3 sequence: CASSLGAIAGGNNEQFF. CDR3 nucleotide sequence: TGTGCCAGCAGCTTAGGCGCGATAGCGGGAGGCAACAATGAGCAGTTCTTC.

The chain joins TRBV27 to TRBJ1-5; D call uncertain. V lost 8 bases and J lost 2, with 10 bases in between. The V gene's germline CDR1 is MNHEY and CDR2 SMNVEV (reference sequence). The CDR3 has 13 amino acids. DNA of the CDR3: TGTGCCAGCGGGTTCGGGGGCAATCAGCCCCAGCATTTT. Protein product: CASGFGGNQPQHF.

V and J are TRBV7-9 and TRBJ1-5; no reliable D call. Trimming stripped 5 bases from V and 5 bases from J, with 7 bases between. CDR1 is SEHNR and CDR2 is FQNEAQ in the germline V gene (reference sequence). This CDR3 spans 12 amino acids. This CDR3 is CASSEDDQPQHF. In DNA, the CDR3 is TGTGCCAGCAGCGAGGATGATCAGCCCCAGCATTTT.

The genes are TRBV27 and TRBJ1-1; no clear D gene. The CDR3 has 14 residues. Germline V CDR1 and CDR2: MNHEY, SMNVEV (reference sequence). V dropped 2 bases and J dropped 4 bases, with 11 bases sitting between them. The CDR3 DNA is TGTGCCAGCAGTTTAATGGCGTCGGGCACTGAAGCTTTCTTT. It yields the protein CASSLMASGTEAFF.

CDR3 region: CASSLGDSTNEKLFF. In nucleotides, the CDR3 is TGTGCCAGCAGCTTAGGGGACAGTACCAATGAAAAACTGTTTTTT. The chain links TRBV7-9 to TRBJ1-4; 7 bases fit TRBD1. From germline, CDR1 is SEHNR and CDR2 FQNEAQ (reference sequence). Trimming at V came to 1 base and at J to 5 bases, leaving 4 bases not matched to a gene. CDR3 size: 15 residues.

The chain is built from TRBV5-1 and TRBJ2-5; TRBD1 agrees at 8 bases. V shed 4 bases, J shed 4 bases, and the junction held 6 bases outside the gene matches. This CDR3 is built from 14 residues. From germline, CDR1 is SGHRS and CDR2 YFSETQ. Here the CDR3 DNA reads TGCGCCAGCAGCCCCCGGACAGGGAGAGAGACCCAGTACTTC. As protein: CASSPRTGRETQYF. The entire variable domain, with the rest obtained from reference TRBV5-1 and TRBJ2-5, is as follows: KAGVTQTPRYLIKTRGQQVTLSCSPISGHRSVSWYQQTPGQGLQFLFEYFSETQRNKGNFPGRFSGRQFSNSRSEMNVSTLELGDSALYLCASSPRTGRETQYFGPGTRLLVL.

The chain is built from TRBV28 and TRBJ1-2, with 8 bases lining up with TRBD1. There are 15 residues in the CDR3. V dropped 4 bases and J dropped 8; count of bases not matched to a gene: 12. CDR1 MDHEN and CDR2 SYDVKM come from the germline V gene. CDR3 in amino acids: CASSSLAPTGDGYTF. As DNA, the CDR3 is TGTGCCAGCAGTTCCCTTGCGCCGACAGGGGACGGCTACACCTTC.

In this sample, this clone turned up once. The gene calls are TRBV15 and TRBJ2-3; possibly TRBD1 for D (8 bases). The germline gives CDR1 LNHNV, CDR2 YYDKDF (reference sequence). V gave up 3 bases and J gave up 4 bases, with 17 bases separating them. CDR3 size: 16 residues. For the CDR3, the DNA is TGTGCCACCAGCAGGGGGGGGGACAGGTGGGCAGATACGCAGTATTTT. This translates into CATSRGGDRWADTQYF.

The rearrangement joins TRBV6-1 to TRBJ2-3, with a tentative D call TRBD1 (6 bases). Germline loops: CDR1 MNHNS, CDR2 SASEGT. This CDR3 is built from 14 residues. V was clipped by 0 bases and J by 14 bases, with 18 bases between them. CDR3 residues: CASSEAAWVGGGYF. DNA of the CDR3: TGTGCCAGCAGTGAAGCCGCTTGGGTAGGGGGTGGGTATTTT.

The chain is built from TRBV4-1 and TRBJ2-7; 9 nucleotides agree with TRBD1. This CDR3 region has 15 residues. The V segment lost 4 bases and the J segment 4 bases; nucleotides outside the gene matches: 8. Germline V lookup: CDR1 MGHRA, CDR2 YSYEKL. CDR3 coding DNA: TGCGCCAGCAGCCCCCTCCTAGGACAGGGGTACGAGCAGTACTTC. The encoded protein is CASSPLLGQGYEQYF.

V and J are TRBV27 and TRBJ1-5; D ambiguous. Germline values: CDR1 MNHEY, CDR2 SMNVEV (reference sequence). The CDR3 spans 13 residues. Trimming removed 3 bases at V and 9 bases at J, with 12 bases between. CDR3 amino acids: CASSFWVLGPQHF. As DNA, the CDR3 is TGTGCCAGCAGTTTCTGGGTTCTAGGGCCCCAGCATTTT.

The chain recombines TRBV6-5 with TRBJ2-3; D possibly corresponds to TRBD2 (5 bases). This CDR3 contains 13 residues. The germline CDR1 and CDR2 sequences are MNHEY and SVGAGI. The germline V and J ends were trimmed by 7 bases and 3 bases, with 11 bases remaining between them. The CDR3 nucleotides are TGTGCCAGCATGGCAGAGCGGACAGATACGCAGTATTTT. This translates into CASMAERTDTQYF.